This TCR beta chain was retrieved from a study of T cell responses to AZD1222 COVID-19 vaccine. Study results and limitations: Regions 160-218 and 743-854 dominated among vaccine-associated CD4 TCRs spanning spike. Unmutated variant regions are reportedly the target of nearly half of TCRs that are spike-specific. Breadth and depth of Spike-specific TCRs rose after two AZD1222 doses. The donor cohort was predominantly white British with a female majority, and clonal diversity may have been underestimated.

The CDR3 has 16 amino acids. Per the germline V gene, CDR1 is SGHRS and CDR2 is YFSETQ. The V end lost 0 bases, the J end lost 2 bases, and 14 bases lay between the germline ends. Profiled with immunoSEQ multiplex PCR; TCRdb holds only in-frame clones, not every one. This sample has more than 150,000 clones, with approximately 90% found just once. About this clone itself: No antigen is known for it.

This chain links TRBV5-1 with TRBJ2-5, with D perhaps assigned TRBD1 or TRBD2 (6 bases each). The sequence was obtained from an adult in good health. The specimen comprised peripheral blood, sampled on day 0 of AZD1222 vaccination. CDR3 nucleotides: TGCGCCAGCAGCTTGGGGGGGAGGACAGAGCAAGAGACCCAGTACTTC. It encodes CASSLGGRTEQETQYF.